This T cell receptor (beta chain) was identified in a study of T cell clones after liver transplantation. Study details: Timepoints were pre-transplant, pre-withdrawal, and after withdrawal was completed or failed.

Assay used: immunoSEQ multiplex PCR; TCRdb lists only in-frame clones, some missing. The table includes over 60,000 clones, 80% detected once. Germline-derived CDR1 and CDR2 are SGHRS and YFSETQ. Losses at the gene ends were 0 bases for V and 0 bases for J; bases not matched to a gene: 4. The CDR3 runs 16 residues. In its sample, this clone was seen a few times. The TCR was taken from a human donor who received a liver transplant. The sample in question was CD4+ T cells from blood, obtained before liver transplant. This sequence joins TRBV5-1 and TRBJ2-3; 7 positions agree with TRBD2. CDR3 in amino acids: CASSLGGLTSTDTQYF. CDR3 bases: TGCGCCAGCAGCTTGGGGGGACTAACTAGCACAGATACGCAGTATTTT.